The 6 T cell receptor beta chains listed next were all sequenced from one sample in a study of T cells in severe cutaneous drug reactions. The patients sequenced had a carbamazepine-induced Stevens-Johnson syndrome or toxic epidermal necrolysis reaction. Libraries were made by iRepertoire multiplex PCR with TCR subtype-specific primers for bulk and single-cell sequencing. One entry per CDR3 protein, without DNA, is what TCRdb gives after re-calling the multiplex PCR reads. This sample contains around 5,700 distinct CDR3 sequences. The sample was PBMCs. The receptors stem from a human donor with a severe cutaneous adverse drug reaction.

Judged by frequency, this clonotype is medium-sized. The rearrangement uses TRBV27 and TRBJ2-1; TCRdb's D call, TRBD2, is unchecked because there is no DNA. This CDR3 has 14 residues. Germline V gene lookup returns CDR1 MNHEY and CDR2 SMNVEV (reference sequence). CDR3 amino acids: CASSFGTSANEQFF.

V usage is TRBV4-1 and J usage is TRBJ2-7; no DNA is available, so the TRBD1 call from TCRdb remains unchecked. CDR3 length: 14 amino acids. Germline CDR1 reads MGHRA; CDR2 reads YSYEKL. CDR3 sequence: CASSQEDRAYEQYF.

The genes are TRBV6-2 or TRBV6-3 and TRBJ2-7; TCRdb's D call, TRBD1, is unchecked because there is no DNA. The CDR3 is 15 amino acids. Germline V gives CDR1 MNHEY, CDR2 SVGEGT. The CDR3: CAREFAGQGTHEQYF.

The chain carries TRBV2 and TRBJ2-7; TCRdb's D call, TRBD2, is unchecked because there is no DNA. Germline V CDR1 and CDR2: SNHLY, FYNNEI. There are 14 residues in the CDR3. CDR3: CASSEVTSGYEQYF.

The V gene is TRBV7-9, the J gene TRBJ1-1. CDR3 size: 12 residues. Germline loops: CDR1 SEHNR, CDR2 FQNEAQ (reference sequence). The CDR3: CASSPETAEAFF.

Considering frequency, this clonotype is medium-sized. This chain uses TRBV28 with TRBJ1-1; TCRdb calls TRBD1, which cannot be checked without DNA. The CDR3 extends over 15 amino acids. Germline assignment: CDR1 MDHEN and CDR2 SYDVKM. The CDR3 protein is CASILRDRLVTEAFF.